This entry lists 15 T cell receptor beta chains sequenced from one sample in a study of identical twins. TCRdb fed the 5' RACE reads into MiXCR, producing one record per CDR3 protein. The data hold 450,000 to 600,000 distinct CDR3 sequences, with around 24% observed a single time. The same sample was also studied in work on yellow fever vaccine responses in identical twins.

Source material: CD4+ T cells sorted from blood. These receptors all come from a young woman in good health.

The table lists this clonotype with a few counts. The chain links TRBV12-3 or TRBV12-4 to TRBJ2-3; no reliable D call. The CDR3 contains 13 residues. Trimming cost V 5 bases and J 4 bases, with 10 bases left between them. CDR3 sequence reads: CASSRTEADTQYF. CDR3 nucleotide sequence: TGTGCCAGCAGTCGGACGGAAGCAGATACGCAGTATTTT.

This clonotype came up a few times. The chain joins TRBV25-1 to TRBJ2-1; D remains unclear. The CDR3 is made up of 19 amino acids. Trimming removed 1 base from V and 4 bases from J, with 23 bases in between. Looked up from germline, CDR1 is MGHDK and CDR2 is SYGVNS. The DNA of the CDR3 is TGTGCCAGCAGTGAATCGGATTTGAAGAAGGGTAGAGGATACAATGAGCAGTTCTTC. Its protein product is CASSESDLKKGRGYNEQFF.

This clonotype was detected only a few times. The chain has TRBV11-2 and TRBJ2-5; 9 bases are a match to TRBD2. The CDR3 has 15 amino acids. Germline CDR1 reads SGHAT; CDR2 reads FQNNGV. J was trimmed by 5 bases and V by 7 bases; bases with no gene match: 11. This chain's CDR3 is CASNLISGSLETQYF. Written as DNA, the CDR3 is TGTGCCAGCAACCTCATTAGCGGGAGTCTTGAGACCCAGTACTTC.

The rearrangement joins TRBV6-1 to TRBJ1-5; TRBD1 is a possible D gene (6 bases). Germline lookup yields CDR1 MNHNS and CDR2 SASEGT. This CDR3 region has 13 residues. The V and J ends lost 6 bases and 2 bases respectively, with 8 bases between them. The CDR3 reads CASRSGGNQPQHF. Written as DNA, the CDR3 is TGTGCCAGCAGGTCAGGGGGCAATCAGCCCCAGCATTTT.

V is TRBV12-3 or TRBV12-4 and J is TRBJ2-7; 10 positions match TRBD2. The CDR3 length is 15 residues. The V and J ends lost 9 bases and 6 bases, in that order; junction bases with no gene match: 14. The CDR3 sequence is CASHPSGSLSFEQYF. CDR3 DNA: TGTGCCAGTCACCCTAGCGGGAGCCTTTCGTTCGAGCAGTACTTC.

In its sample, this clonotype was seen a few times. CDR3 residues: CASSEVTEAFF. The CDR3 DNA sequence: TGTGCCAGCAGTGAAGTGACTGAAGCTTTCTTT. The V call is TRBV2, the J call TRBJ1-1; D ambiguous. The length of the CDR3 is 11 residues. The V gene lost 1 base and the J gene lost 5 bases, with 2 bases spanning the gap. In germline, CDR1 is SNHLY, CDR2 FYNNEI.

The chain couples TRBV10-3 to TRBJ2-1, with D possibly called TRBD1 or TRBD2 (5 bases each). Trimming took 7 bases from V and 6 from J, leaving 10 bases between them. The CDR3 spans 12 residues. From germline, CDR1 is ENHRY and CDR2 SYGVKD. The CDR3 reads CAITPGTNEQFF. CDR3 nucleotides: TGTGCCATCACCCCAGGGACCAATGAGCAGTTCTTC.

There are a few counts of this clonotype. The chain carries TRBV5-1 and TRBJ1-5; unclear D gene. This CDR3 has 16 amino acids. Germline CDR1 is SGHRS and CDR2 is YFSETQ. The ends were cut back, 0 bases at V and 1 base at J, with 11 bases in the middle. CDR3 nucleotide sequence: TGCGCCAGCAGCTTGGGCCCATGGGTAAGCAATCAGCCCCAGCATTTT. As protein: CASSLGPWVSNQPQHF.

The CDR3 spells CSARMGTRAQETQYF. CDR3 DNA: TGCAGTGCTAGAATGGGGACTCGAGCACAAGAGACCCAGTACTTC. The chain has TRBV20-1 and TRBJ2-5; D perhaps matches TRBD2 (6 bases). The length of the CDR3 is 15 residues. From germline, CDR1 is DFQATT and CDR2 SNEGSKA (reference sequence). The V gene lost 2 bases and the J gene lost 2 bases, with 15 bases spanning the gap.

The chain links TRBV6-2 or TRBV6-3 to TRBJ2-7; 8 nucleotides align to TRBD1. The CDR3 spans 15 residues. The V segment lost 7 bases and the J segment 3 bases; nucleotides outside the gene matches: 11. Germline CDR1 reads MNHEY; CDR2 reads SVGEGT. The CDR3 coding sequence is TGTGCCAGCACCCTACCGGGACAGGCATACTACGAGCAGTACTTC. Amino acid sequence: CASTLPGQAYYEQYF.

This clonotype was seen more than once but under ten times. V and J are TRBV20-1 and TRBJ1-2; TRBD1 aligns across 8 bases. This CDR3 has 12 amino acids. Germline V gives CDR1 DFQATT, CDR2 SNEGSKA (reference sequence). This CDR3 reads CKAGGGLYGYTF. CDR3 DNA sequence: TGCAAGGCAGGGGGCGGTTTGTATGGCTACACCTTC.

This clonotype showed up just a few times. The rearrangement links TRBV25-1 to TRBJ2-1; D is ambiguous. Germline CDR1 reads MGHDK; CDR2 reads SYGVNS. This CDR3 has 16 amino acids. V lost 3 bases, J lost 0 bases, and 12 bases lay in between. The CDR3 region has the DNA TGTGCCAGCAGTGACCCAAATTCGGTCTCCTACAATGAGCAGTTCTTC. This translates into CASSDPNSVSYNEQFF.

This chain connects TRBV4-1 to TRBJ1-1, with D possibly matching TRBD1 (5 bases). This CDR3 is 15 amino acids long. Trimming took 1 base from V and 0 from J, leaving 9 bases between them. Germline assignment: CDR1 MGHRA and CDR2 YSYEKL. The CDR3 loop reads CASSQVAGLNTEAFF. Written as DNA, the CDR3 is TGCGCCAGCAGCCAAGTTGCAGGGTTGAACACTGAAGCTTTCTTT.

V gene TRBV7-3 combines with J gene TRBJ1-1; D is ambiguous. Trimming cost V 0 bases and J 0 bases, with 8 bases left between them. Germline assignment: CDR1 SGHTA and CDR2 FQGTGA. The CDR3 length is 15 residues. The DNA for the CDR3 is TGTGCCAGCAGCTTAACTAGGGTTTTGAACACTGAAGCTTTCTTT. Its translation is CASSLTRVLNTEAFF.

This clonotype was observed a handful of times. V usage is TRBV7-9 and J usage is TRBJ1-2; 10 positions match TRBD1. The CDR3 has 14 residues. From germline, CDR1 is SEHNR and CDR2 FQNEAQ (reference sequence). Trimming removed 5 bases from V and 7 bases from J; junction bases left unmatched: 7. CDR3 residues: CASSPLDRGFGYTF. The CDR3 nucleotides are TGTGCCAGCAGCCCTCTGGACAGGGGGTTTGGCTACACCTTC.